Listed here are 14 T cell receptor beta chains from one sample, sequenced in a study of T-cell reconstitution after alpha-beta-depleted transplantation in children. Unique molecular identifiers featured in how the TCRbeta library was prepared. TCRdb called the PCR reads again in MiXCR, with one record for every CDR3 protein. Of 200,000 to 300,000 distinct CDR3 sequences listed, about 12% were seen once; the top ten hold about 2.6%. The source was PBMCs from the stem cell graft donor, collected from the stem cell graft. Receptors were obtained from a human donor who donated a stem cell graft to a child with acute lymphoblastic leukemia.

With respect to this clonotype: This may come from a read error, since a much larger clone is one base off. The chain couples TRBV5-4 to TRBJ2-1; 8 bases match TRBD2. The CDR3 sequence is 13 residues long. Germline CDR1 is SGHNT and CDR2 is YYREEE (reference sequence). The CDR3 reads CAGSLEAGVEQFF. CDR3 in DNA: TGTGCCGGCAGCTTGGAAGCGGGGGTTGAGCAGTTCTTC.

This clonotype has ten or more counts. V is TRBV3-1 and J is TRBJ2-1, with D possibly being TRBD1 or TRBD2 (6 bases each). The CDR3 runs 16 residues. V dropped 4 bases and J dropped 3 bases, with 16 bases sitting between them. CDR1 and CDR2 (germline): LGHDT, YNNKEL (reference sequence). In DNA, the CDR3 is TGTGCCAGCAGCCCCTCGGGGGCCCGTTTCTACAATGAGCAGTTCTTC. It yields the protein CASSPSGARFYNEQFF.

This clonotype was counted many times. This chain links TRBV9 with TRBJ2-1; D is possibly TRBD2 (5 bases). This CDR3 region has 15 residues. Germline V gene lookup returns CDR1 SGDLS and CDR2 YYNGEE. The V end was cut by 3 bases, the J end by 7 bases, with 17 bases between. This CDR3 is CASSAGWTEGNEQFF. The CDR3 region has the DNA TGTGCCAGCAGCGCCGGATGGACCGAGGGAAATGAGCAGTTCTTC.

This CDR3 reads CASSLWPGGTIYF. CDR3 bases: TGTGCCAGCAGCTTATGGCCCGGCGGGACCATATATTTT. The chain recombines TRBV7-2 with TRBJ1-3; D uncertain. From germline, CDR1 is SGHTA and CDR2 FQGNSA. CDR3 length: 13 amino acids. V dropped 2 bases and J dropped 10 bases, with 12 bases sitting between them.

This clonotype has a count of ten or more. The rearrangement uses TRBV29-1 and TRBJ2-3, with 8 bases lining up with TRBD1. The V segment lost 5 bases and the J segment 4 bases; nucleotides outside the gene matches: 8. This CDR3 contains 14 residues. CDR1 and CDR2 from the germline V gene are SQVTM and ANQGSEA. CDR3 residues: CSVPDRVKPDTQYF. The CDR3, as DNA: TGCAGCGTTCCGGACAGGGTGAAACCAGATACGCAGTATTTT.

Ten or more counts support this clonotype. At one end the junction does not follow the germline gene, possibly because of a read error. The J gene is TRBJ2-3, the V gene TRBV29-1; 13 bases fit TRBD2. CDR1 SQVTM and CDR2 ANQGSEA come from the germline V gene. CDR3 length: 16 amino acids. CDR3: CSVEGLAGVLTDTQYF. The CDR3 bases are TGCAGCGTGGAAGGACTAGCGGGAGTCCTTACAGATACGCAGTATTTT.

This clonotype was observed a few times. The CDR3 reads CASSQDLSGRTEAFF. CDR3 coding DNA: TGCGCCAGCAGCCAAGATCTGTCGGGTCGGACTGAAGCTTTCTTT. The chain employs TRBV4-3 and TRBJ1-1; no clear D gene. CDR3 length: 15 amino acids. The germline V gene encodes CDR1 LGHNA and CDR2 YSLEER. Trimming removed 0 bases at V and 5 bases at J, with 13 bases between.

This clonotype was seen ten or more times. The V and J genes are TRBV20-1 and TRBJ2-5; D may be TRBD1 or TRBD2 (6 bases each). Trimming took 6 bases from V and 6 from J, leaving 17 bases between them. The CDR3 spans 13 residues. Germline lookup yields CDR1 DFQATT and CDR2 SNEGSKA (reference sequence). The CDR3 here is CSARGLAQQTQYF. The CDR3 DNA reads as TGCAGTGCCAGGGGTCTAGCGCAGCAGACCCAGTACTTC.

This clonotype was detected many times. V is TRBV5-1 and J is TRBJ1-5; D is ambiguous. This CDR3 is built from 13 residues. Germline V CDR1 and CDR2: SGHRS, YFSETQ. Trimming cost V 0 bases and J 4 bases, with 5 bases left between them. The DNA for the CDR3 is TGCGCCAGCAGCTTGGACGCGAATCAGCCCCAGCATTTT. Its protein product is CASSLDANQPQHF.

V usage is TRBV11-2 and J usage is TRBJ2-5; 11 bases match TRBD2. J lost 5 bases, V lost 0 bases, and 17 bases had no gene match. CDR1 SGHAT and CDR2 FQNNGV come from the germline V gene. The CDR3 runs to 20 residues. The CDR3 loop is CASSLEGNGRLAGNGETQYF. As DNA, the CDR3 is TGTGCCAGCAGCTTAGAGGGGAACGGGAGACTAGCGGGGAATGGGGAGACCCAGTACTTC.

This clonotype was observed at least ten times. The chain links TRBV20-1 to TRBJ2-1, with 7 bases fitting TRBD2. Germline CDR1 and CDR2: DFQATT and SNEGSKA (reference sequence). V shed 0 bases, J shed 0 bases, and the junction held 2 bases outside the gene matches. The CDR3 consists of 15 residues. In DNA, the CDR3 is TGCAGTGCTAGAGACGGCGGGAGCTCCTACAATGAGCAGTTCTTC. Protein product: CSARDGGSSYNEQFF.

Points on this clonotype: This could be a read error, since a much larger clone is one nucleotide away. This chain uses TRBV3-1 with TRBJ1-1; tentative D call: TRBD1 (5 bases). The CDR3 is 11 amino acids. Germline V gene data show CDR1 as LGHDT and CDR2 as YNNKEL (reference sequence). CDR3 region: CAGSRGIEAFF. As DNA, the CDR3 is TGTGCCGGCAGCCGGGGGATAGAAGCTTTCTTT.

This clonotype was seen ten or more times. The chain joins TRBV12-3 or TRBV12-4 to TRBJ1-4; D may be TRBD1 (6 bases). CDR3 length: 14 residues. With 5 bases removed from V and 8 bases from J, the gap between germline ends came to 15 bases. CDR3 DNA sequence: TGTGCCAGCAGTCCGGACAGCCGCGGGGAAAAACTGTTTTTT. Translating it yields CASSPDSRGEKLFF.

This clonotype was observed at least ten times. The chain uses TRBV20-1 and TRBJ2-7; 10 bases fit TRBD1. With 1 base clipped from V and 4 bases from J, the junction kept 1 base outside the gene matches. The CDR3 has 13 amino acids. CDR1 DFQATT and CDR2 SNEGSKA come from the germline V gene (reference sequence). In nucleotides, the CDR3 is TGCAGTGCTAGAGGGGACAGGGGTTACGAGCAGTACTTC. It yields the protein CSARGDRGYEQYF.